The 5 T cell receptor beta chains in this list originate from one sample, sequenced in a study of T cells in localized non-small cell lung cancer. Sequencing was performed with immunoSEQ multiplex PCR; in TCRdb, only in-frame clones are kept and a portion is missing. Of around 1,200 clones listed, roughly 34% are singletons. This specimen was normal lung tissue next to the tumor, taken before any cancer treatment. The receptors here all came from a woman aged 40-69 years with stage I lung adenocarcinoma.

The chain is built from TRBV9 and TRBJ1-6, with D uncertain. Trimming left V 5 bases short and J 2 bases short, with 5 bases between. Germline V lookup: CDR1 SGDLS, CDR2 YYNGEE. This CDR3 has 13 residues. DNA for the CDR3: TGTGCCAGCAGTGTGGCCTATAATTCACCCCTCCACTTT. Translation gives CASSVAYNSPLHF.

This clone was counted only a few times. This rearrangement joins TRBV9 to TRBJ1-2; no firm D call. The CDR3 sequence is 14 residues long. V was cut by 0 bases and J by 5 bases, with 11 bases left in between. The germline V gene has CDR1 SGDLS and CDR2 YYNGEE. The chain's CDR3 is CASSVAGSGYGYTF. CDR3 sequence (DNA): TGTGCCAGCAGCGTAGCGGGCTCGGGGTATGGCTACACCTTC.

The chain combines TRBV18 with TRBJ2-1; D might be TRBD1 or TRBD2, each matching 5 bases. The germline V gene encodes CDR1 KGHSH and CDR2 LQKENI. The CDR3 totals 15 residues. V was shortened by 11 bases and J by 4 bases, with 21 bases between the two germline ends. This CDR3 is CASSPGRTIYNEQFF. CDR3 DNA sequence: TGTGCCTCAAGTCCGGGACGGACGATTTACAATGAGCAGTTCTTC.

The chain couples TRBV15 to TRBJ1-1; the match to TRBD1 covers 9 bases. Germline V gene lookup returns CDR1 LNHNV and CDR2 YYDKDF (reference sequence). V gave up 1 base and J gave up 7 bases; unmatched junction bases: 4. This CDR3 contains 14 residues. This CDR3 reads CATSRGTGVIEAFF. In nucleotides, the CDR3 is TGTGCCACCAGCAGAGGGACAGGGGTAATTGAAGCTTTCTTT.

This clone was recorded a few times. The chain combines TRBV11-3 with TRBJ2-1; possible D gene TRBD1, 6 bases. The CDR3 has 17 residues. From germline, CDR1 is SGHNT and CDR2 YENEEA. V dropped 4 bases and J dropped 0 bases, with 16 bases sitting between them. The CDR3 sequence is CASSWGTGHSSYNEQFF. CDR3 in DNA: TGTGCCAGCAGCTGGGGGACGGGACATAGCTCCTACAATGAGCAGTTCTTC.